This is a list of T cell receptor beta chains from one sample in a study of cytomegalovirus exposure and HLA in healthy donors. Measured with immunoSEQ multiplex PCR; TCRdb has only the in-frame clones, and not every one. The top ten hold under 0.85% of the sample, which has 330,000 or so clones, 86% seen once. Sequenced: PBMCs. The receptor set was obtained from a woman under 30 in good health and CMV-seronegative. Each CDR3 is given with its conserved first and last residue. D genes are given only for firm matches. Clone size is not always given. Where it is, it says once, few, many or a class for expanded clones.

D gene: .
clone size: .
V gene: TRBV6-6
J gene: TRBJ2-2
CDR3 DNA: TGTGCCAGCAGTCGAGGGCCCGGGGAGCTGTTTTTT
CDR3 protein: CASSRGPGELFF

D gene: .
clone size: .
V gene: TRBV2
J gene: TRBJ2-1
CDR3 DNA: TGTGCCGGCTCGGGTGTGGCCTCCTACAATGAGCAGTTCTTC
CDR3 protein: CAGSGVASYNEQFF

D gene: .
clone size: .
V gene: TRBV25-1
J gene: TRBJ1-1
CDR3 DNA: TGTGCCAGCAGTGCGCCCACAGGTACTGAAGCTTTCTTT
CDR3 protein: CASSAPTGTEAFF

D gene: .
clone size: few
V gene: TRBV27
J gene: TRBJ1-5
CDR3 DNA: TGTGCCAGCAGTTTATCCAATAGCAATCAGCCCCAGCATTTT
CDR3 protein: CASSLSNSNQPQHF

D gene: TRBD2
clone size: .
V gene: TRBV9
J gene: TRBJ2-7
CDR3 DNA: TGTGCCAGCAGCGCCGGACTAGCTGCCACCTACGAGCAGTACTTC
CDR3 protein: CASSAGLAATYEQYF

D gene: TRBD2
clone size: .
V gene: TRBV13
J gene: TRBJ2-3
CDR3 DNA: TGTGCCAGCAGCGGTCTAGCGGGAGAAGGGACAGATACGCAGTATTTT
CDR3 protein: CASSGLAGEGTDTQYF

D gene: TRBD1
clone size: .
V gene: TRBV5-4
J gene: TRBJ2-3
CDR3 DNA: TGTGCCAGCAGCTTCGGGACAGGGGGCGCAGATACGCAGTATTTT
CDR3 protein: CASSFGTGGADTQYF

D gene: TRBD2
clone size: once
V gene: TRBV28
J gene: TRBJ2-1
CDR3 DNA: TGTGCCAGCAGTTTAGCTAGCGCGAGCGGGACGCAGTTCTTC
CDR3 protein: CASSLASASGTQFF

D gene: .
clone size: once
V gene: TRBV6-1
J gene: TRBJ2-1
CDR3 DNA: TGTGCCAGCAGTGAAGCGCTTCACTTGTGGAGACAGAAGCAGTTCTTC
CDR3 protein: CASSEALHLWRQKQFF

D gene: TRBD2
clone size: .
V gene: TRBV11-2
J gene: TRBJ2-7
CDR3 DNA: TGTGCCAGCAGCTTGCCTAGCGGGAGCCCCTACGAGCAGTACTTC
CDR3 protein: CASSLPSGSPYEQYF

D gene: .
clone size: few
V gene: TRBV5-4
J gene: TRBJ2-1
CDR3 DNA: TGTGCCAGCAGTACAGACAGAATCAATGAGCAGTTCTTC
CDR3 protein: CASSTDRINEQFF

D gene: .
clone size: .
V gene: TRBV28
J gene: TRBJ2-7
CDR3 DNA: TGTGCCAGCAGTCCGAACTGGGGTAAGGGGAACGAGCAGTACTTC
CDR3 protein: CASSPNWGKGNEQYF

D gene: TRBD1
clone size: .
V gene: TRBV5-1
J gene: TRBJ1-2
CDR3 DNA: TGCGCCAGCAGCTTAGGGGGCGACTATGGCTACACCTTC
CDR3 protein: CASSLGGDYGYTF

D gene: TRBD2
clone size: .
V gene: TRBV7-2
J gene: TRBJ2-2
CDR3 DNA: TGTGCCAGCCCCAGCGGGAGGGCATCGAACACCGGGGAGCTGTTTTTT
CDR3 protein: CASPSGRASNTGELFF

D gene: .
clone size: .
V gene: TRBV6-1
J gene: TRBJ1-5
CDR3 DNA: TGTGCCAGCAGTGAAGTTGTTATTCGGGGATCCTATGGGGCCCAGCATTTT
CDR3 protein: CASSEVVIRGSYGAQHF

D gene: TRBD2
clone size: .
V gene: TRBV19
J gene: TRBJ2-7
CDR3 DNA: TGTGCCAGTGGGCAGACTAGCGGGAGTGCCGGGCAGTACTTC
CDR3 protein: CASGQTSGSAGQYF

D gene: .
clone size: .
V gene: TRBV2
J gene: TRBJ2-7
CDR3 DNA: TGTGCCAGCAGTTTCGAGGGAAACTACGAGCAGTACTTC
CDR3 protein: CASSFEGNYEQYF

D gene: TRBD1
clone size: .
V gene: TRBV28
J gene: TRBJ2-2
CDR3 DNA: TGTGCCAGCAGCTCCGGACAGGGCACCGGGGAGCTGTTTTTT
CDR3 protein: CASSSGQGTGELFF

D gene: .
clone size: .
V gene: TRBV21-1
J gene: TRBJ2-7
CDR3 DNA: TGTGCCAGCAGCAAACGGGACAGAGTCTACGAGCAGTACTTC
CDR3 protein: CASSKRDRVYEQYF

D gene: TRBD2
clone size: .
V gene: TRBV18
J gene: TRBJ2-3
CDR3 DNA: TGTGCCAGCTCACCAAGGAGGGCGGGAGGGCCAGGAGATACGCAGTATTTT
CDR3 protein: CASSPRRAGGPGDTQYF

D gene: TRBD1
clone size: .
V gene: TRBV7-9
J gene: TRBJ1-1
CDR3 DNA: TGTGCCAGCAGCCCACAGGGGATTCGGGACACTGAAGCTTTCTTT
CDR3 protein: CASSPQGIRDTEAFF

D gene: .
clone size: .
V gene: TRBV6-5
J gene: TRBJ2-1
CDR3 DNA: TGTGCCAGCAGTGACCAGCTCGGACAAGAGCAGTTCTTC
CDR3 protein: CASSDQLGQEQFF

D gene: TRBD2
clone size: once
V gene: TRBV18
J gene: TRBJ2-1
CDR3 DNA: TGTGCCAGCTCCCCCGCCGGGGGGTGGGCGGACAATGAGCAGTTCTTC
CDR3 protein: CASSPAGGWADNEQFF

D gene: TRBD1
clone size: .
V gene: TRBV5-6
J gene: TRBJ2-1
CDR3 DNA: TGTGCCAGCAGCTTGGATTGGGGACAGCTATACAATGAGCAGTTCTTC
CDR3 protein: CASSLDWGQLYNEQFF

D gene: .
clone size: .
V gene: TRBV6-1
J gene: TRBJ2-7
CDR3 DNA: TGTGCCAGCAGTGACGGGGGCGAGCGGGACTACTCCTACGAGCAGTACTTC
CDR3 protein: CASSDGGERDYSYEQYF

D gene: .
clone size: .
V gene: TRBV9
J gene: TRBJ1-1
CDR3 DNA: TGTGCCAGCAGCGGAATACAGGGATCTGAAGCTTTCTTT
CDR3 protein: CASSGIQGSEAFF

D gene: .
clone size: .
V gene: TRBV28
J gene: TRBJ1-1
CDR3 DNA: TGTGCCAGCGTAGGGAGGTCCCGTGAAGCTTTCTTT
CDR3 protein: CASVGRSREAFF

D gene: .
clone size: .
V gene: TRBV10-3
J gene: TRBJ2-7
CDR3 DNA: TGTGCCATCAGACCAGTGGGATTCGGGGTAAGCGAGCAGTACTTC
CDR3 protein: CAIRPVGFGVSEQYF

D gene: .
clone size: once
V gene: TRBV7-9
J gene: TRBJ2-4
CDR3 DNA: TGTGCCAGCAGCTTAGGGGTTGGCGCCCGGGTCATTCAGTACTTC
CDR3 protein: CASSLGVGARVIQYF

D gene: TRBD2
clone size: .
V gene: TRBV6-6
J gene: TRBJ2-7
CDR3 DNA: TGTGCCAGCAGCCCCGGACTAGCTGTTACCTACGAGCAGTACTTC
CDR3 protein: CASSPGLAVTYEQYF

D gene: .
clone size: .
V gene: TRBV5-1
J gene: TRBJ2-1
CDR3 DNA: TGCGCCAGCAGCCGAGATAGCTCCTACAATGAGCAGTTCTTC
CDR3 protein: CASSRDSSYNEQFF

D gene: TRBD1
clone size: .
V gene: TRBV11-2
J gene: TRBJ1-2
CDR3 DNA: TGTGCCAGCAGCCCGTCACAGGGGGCCCTTCGGGGCTACACCTTC
CDR3 protein: CASSPSQGALRGYTF

D gene: .
clone size: .
V gene: TRBV28
J gene: TRBJ2-7
CDR3 DNA: TGTGCCAGCAGCGGGGTCTCCGAGCAGTACTTC
CDR3 protein: CASSGVSEQYF

D gene: .
clone size: .
V gene: TRBV12-2
J gene: TRBJ2-1
CDR3 DNA: TGTGCAAGTGGCCCTCCCAGGGGATGGACTAGCGTTACTGAGCAGTTCTTC
CDR3 protein: CASGPPRGWTSVTEQFF

D gene: .
clone size: .
V gene: TRBV5-1
J gene: TRBJ2-1
CDR3 DNA: TGCGCCAGCAGCTTGACTACCCCCGAAAACAATGAGCAGTTCTTC
CDR3 protein: CASSLTTPENNEQFF